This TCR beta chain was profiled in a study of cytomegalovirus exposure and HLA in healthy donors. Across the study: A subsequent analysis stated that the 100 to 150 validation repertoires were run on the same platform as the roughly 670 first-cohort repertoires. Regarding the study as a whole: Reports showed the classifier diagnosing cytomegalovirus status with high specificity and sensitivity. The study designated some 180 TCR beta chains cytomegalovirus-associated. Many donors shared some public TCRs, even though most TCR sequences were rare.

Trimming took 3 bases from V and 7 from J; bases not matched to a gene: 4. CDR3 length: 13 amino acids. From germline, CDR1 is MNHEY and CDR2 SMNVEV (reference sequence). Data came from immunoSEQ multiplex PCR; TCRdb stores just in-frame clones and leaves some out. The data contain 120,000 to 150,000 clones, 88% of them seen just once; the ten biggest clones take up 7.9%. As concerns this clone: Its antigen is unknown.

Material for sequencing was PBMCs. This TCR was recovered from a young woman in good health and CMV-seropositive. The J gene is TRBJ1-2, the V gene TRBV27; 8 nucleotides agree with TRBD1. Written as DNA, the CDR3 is TGTGCCAGCAGTTTCCGAGACAGGGGTGGCTACACCTTC. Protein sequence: CASSFRDRGGYTF.